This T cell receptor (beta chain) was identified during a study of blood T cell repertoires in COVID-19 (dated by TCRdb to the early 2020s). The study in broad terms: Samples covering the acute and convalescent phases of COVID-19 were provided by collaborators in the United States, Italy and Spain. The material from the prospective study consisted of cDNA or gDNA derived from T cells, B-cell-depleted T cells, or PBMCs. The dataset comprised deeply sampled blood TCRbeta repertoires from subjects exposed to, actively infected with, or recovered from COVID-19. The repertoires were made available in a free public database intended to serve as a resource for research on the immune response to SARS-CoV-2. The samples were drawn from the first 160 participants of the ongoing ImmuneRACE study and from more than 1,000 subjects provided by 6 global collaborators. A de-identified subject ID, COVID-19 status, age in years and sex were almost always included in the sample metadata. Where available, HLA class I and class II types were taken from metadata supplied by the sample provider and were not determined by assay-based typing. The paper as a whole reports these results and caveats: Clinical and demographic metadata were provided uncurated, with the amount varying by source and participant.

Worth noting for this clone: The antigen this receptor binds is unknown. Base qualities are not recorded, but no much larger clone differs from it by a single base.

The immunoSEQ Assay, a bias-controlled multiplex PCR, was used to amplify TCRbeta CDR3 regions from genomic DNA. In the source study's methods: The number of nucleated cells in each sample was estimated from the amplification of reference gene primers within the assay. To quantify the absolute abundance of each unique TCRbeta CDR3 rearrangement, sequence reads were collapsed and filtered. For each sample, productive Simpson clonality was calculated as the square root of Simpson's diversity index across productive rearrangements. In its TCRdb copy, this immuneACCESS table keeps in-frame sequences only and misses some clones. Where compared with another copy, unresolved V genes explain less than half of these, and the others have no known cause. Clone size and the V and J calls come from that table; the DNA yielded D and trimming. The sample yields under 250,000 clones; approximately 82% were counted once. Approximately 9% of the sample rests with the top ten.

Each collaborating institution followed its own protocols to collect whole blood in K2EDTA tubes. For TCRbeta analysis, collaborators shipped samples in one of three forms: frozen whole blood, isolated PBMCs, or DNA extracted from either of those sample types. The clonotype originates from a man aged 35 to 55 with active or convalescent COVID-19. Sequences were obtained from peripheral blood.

The DNA sequence is as follows: TGTGCCATCAGTGGCCAGGGTAGCGGCTCCTACGAGCAGTACTTC. It encodes CAISGQGSGSYEQYF. The chain is assembled from TRBV10-3 and TRBJ2-7; a tentative D call is TRBD2 (6 bases match). CDR1 ENHRY and CDR2 SYGVKD are derived from the germline V gene. From the cysteine up to the phenylalanine, the CDR3 has a length of 15 residues. CDR3 DNA is the only sequence kept; it has 45 bases, read in frame from the first base. V and J are truncated by 4 bases and 0 bases respectively, leaving an intervening sequence of 13 bases.